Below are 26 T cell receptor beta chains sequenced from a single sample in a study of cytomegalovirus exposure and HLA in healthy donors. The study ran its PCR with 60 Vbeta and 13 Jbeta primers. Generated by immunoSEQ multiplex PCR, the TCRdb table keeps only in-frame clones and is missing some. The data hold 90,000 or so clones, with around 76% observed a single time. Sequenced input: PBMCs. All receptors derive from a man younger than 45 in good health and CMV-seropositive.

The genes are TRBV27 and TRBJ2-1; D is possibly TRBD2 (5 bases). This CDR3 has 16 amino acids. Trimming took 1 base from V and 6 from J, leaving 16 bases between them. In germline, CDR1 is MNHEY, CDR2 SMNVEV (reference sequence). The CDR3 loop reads CASSLYPSGAVNEQFF. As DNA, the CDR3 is TGTGCCAGCAGTTTATATCCCTCTGGAGCGGTCAATGAGCAGTTCTTC.

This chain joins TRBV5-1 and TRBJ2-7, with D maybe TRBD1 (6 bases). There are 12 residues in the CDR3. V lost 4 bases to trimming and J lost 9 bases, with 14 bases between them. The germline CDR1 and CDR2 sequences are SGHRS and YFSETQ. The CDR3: CASSDPGESQYF. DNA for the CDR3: TGCGCCAGCAGCGACCCAGGGGAGTCGCAGTACTTC.

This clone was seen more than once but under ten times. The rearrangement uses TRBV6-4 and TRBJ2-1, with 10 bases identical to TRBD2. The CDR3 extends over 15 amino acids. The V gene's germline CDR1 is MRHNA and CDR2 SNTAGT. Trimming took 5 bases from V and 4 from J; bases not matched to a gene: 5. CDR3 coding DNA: TGTGCCAGCAGTAGACTAGCGGGTGATTACAATGAGCAGTTCTTC. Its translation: CASSRLAGDYNEQFF.

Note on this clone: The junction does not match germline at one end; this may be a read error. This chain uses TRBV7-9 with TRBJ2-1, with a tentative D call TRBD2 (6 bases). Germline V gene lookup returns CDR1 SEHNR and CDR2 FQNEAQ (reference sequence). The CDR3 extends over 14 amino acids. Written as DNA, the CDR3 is TGTTCCAGCAGCCAATCGACTAGTTTCCATGAGCAGTTCTTC. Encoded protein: CSSSQSTSFHEQFF.

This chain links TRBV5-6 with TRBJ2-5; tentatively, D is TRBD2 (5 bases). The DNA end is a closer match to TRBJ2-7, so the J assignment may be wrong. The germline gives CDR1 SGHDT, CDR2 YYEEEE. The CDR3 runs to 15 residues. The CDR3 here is CASSRPGKLEHEQYF. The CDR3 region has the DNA TGTGCCAGCAGCCGTCCCGGGAAGCTAGAACACGAGCAGTACTTC.

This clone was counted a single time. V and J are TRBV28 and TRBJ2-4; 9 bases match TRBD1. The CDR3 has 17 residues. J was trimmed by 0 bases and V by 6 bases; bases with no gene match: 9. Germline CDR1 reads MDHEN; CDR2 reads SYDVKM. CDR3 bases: TGTGCCAGCAGGGAGACAGGGGGTATAGCAGCCAAAAACATTCAGTACTTC. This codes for CASRETGGIAAKNIQYF.

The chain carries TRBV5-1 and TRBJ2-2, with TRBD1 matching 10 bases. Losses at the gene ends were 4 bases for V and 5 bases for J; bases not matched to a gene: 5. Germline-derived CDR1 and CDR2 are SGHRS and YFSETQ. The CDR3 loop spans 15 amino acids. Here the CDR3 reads CASSLTGGVTGELFF. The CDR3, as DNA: TGCGCCAGCAGCCTGACAGGGGGCGTGACCGGGGAGCTGTTTTTT.

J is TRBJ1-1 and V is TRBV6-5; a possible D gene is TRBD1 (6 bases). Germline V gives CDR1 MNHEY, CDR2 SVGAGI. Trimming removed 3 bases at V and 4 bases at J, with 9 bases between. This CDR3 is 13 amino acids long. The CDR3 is CASSYTRGTEAFF. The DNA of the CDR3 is TGTGCCAGCAGTTATACCAGGGGCACTGAAGCTTTCTTT.

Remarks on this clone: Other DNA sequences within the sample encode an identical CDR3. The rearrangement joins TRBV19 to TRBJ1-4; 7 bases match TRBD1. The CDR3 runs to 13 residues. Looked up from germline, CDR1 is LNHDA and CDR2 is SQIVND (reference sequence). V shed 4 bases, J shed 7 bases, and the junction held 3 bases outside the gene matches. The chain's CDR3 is CASSTGQTEKLFF. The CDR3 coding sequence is TGTGCCAGTAGTACGGGACAGACTGAAAAACTGTTTTTT. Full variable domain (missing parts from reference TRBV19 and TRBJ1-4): DGGITQSPKYLFRKEGQNVTLSCEQNLNHDAMYWYRQDPGQGLRLIYYSQIVNDFQKGDIAEGYSVSREKKESFPLTVTSAQKNPTAFYLCASSTGQTEKLFFGSGTQLSVL.

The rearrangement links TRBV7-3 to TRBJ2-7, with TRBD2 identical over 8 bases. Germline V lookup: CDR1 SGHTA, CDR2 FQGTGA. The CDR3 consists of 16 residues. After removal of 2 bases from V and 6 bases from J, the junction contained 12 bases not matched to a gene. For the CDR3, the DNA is TGTGCCAGCAGCTTATTTCGACTAGCGAGGAGGCGCGAGCAGTACTTC. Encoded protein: CASSLFRLARRREQYF.

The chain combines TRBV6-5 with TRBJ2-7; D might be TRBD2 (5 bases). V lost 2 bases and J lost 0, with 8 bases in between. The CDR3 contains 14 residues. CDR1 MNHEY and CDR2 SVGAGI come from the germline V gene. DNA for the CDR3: TGTGCCAGCAGTTACGAGGCGGGCTCCTACGAGCAGTACTTC. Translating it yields CASSYEAGSYEQYF.

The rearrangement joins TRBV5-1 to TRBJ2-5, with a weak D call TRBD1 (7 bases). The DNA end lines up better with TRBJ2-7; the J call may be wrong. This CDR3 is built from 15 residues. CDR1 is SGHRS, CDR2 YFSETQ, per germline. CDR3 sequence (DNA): TGCGCCAGCAGCTTGTCAGGGGGAGGCTCCTACGAGCAGTACTTC. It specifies CASSLSGGGSYEQYF.

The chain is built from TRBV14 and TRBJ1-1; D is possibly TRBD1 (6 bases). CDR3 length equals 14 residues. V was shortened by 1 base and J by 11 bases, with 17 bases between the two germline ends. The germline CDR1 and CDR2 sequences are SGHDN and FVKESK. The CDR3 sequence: CASSQARTVRWAFF. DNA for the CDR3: TGTGCCAGCAGCCAAGCCAGGACAGTTCGATGGGCTTTCTTT.

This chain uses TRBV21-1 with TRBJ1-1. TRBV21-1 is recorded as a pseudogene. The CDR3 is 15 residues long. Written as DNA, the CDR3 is TGTGCCAGCAGCAAAGTACGGGGGGCGGAAGGCACTGCTTTCTTT. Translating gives CASSKVRGAEGTAFF.

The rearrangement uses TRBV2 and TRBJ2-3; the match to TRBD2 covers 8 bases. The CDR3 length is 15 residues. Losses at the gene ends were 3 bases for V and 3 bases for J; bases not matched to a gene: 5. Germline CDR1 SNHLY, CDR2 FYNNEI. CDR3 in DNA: TGTGCCAGCAGTGATAGCGGGGTTCGAACAGATACGCAGTATTTT. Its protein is CASSDSGVRTDTQYF.

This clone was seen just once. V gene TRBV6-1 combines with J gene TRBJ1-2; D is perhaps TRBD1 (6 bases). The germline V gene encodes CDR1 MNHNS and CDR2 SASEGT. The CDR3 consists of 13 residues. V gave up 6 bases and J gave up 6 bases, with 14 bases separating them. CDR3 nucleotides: TGTGCCAGCAGATCACAGGGTAGTGATGGCTACACCTTC. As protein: CASRSQGSDGYTF.

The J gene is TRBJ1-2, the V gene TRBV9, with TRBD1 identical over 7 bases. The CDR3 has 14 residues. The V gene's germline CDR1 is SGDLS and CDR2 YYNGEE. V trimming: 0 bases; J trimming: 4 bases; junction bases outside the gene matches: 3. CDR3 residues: CASSVGQGAYGYTF. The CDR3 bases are TGTGCCAGCAGCGTAGGACAGGGCGCCTATGGCTACACCTTC.

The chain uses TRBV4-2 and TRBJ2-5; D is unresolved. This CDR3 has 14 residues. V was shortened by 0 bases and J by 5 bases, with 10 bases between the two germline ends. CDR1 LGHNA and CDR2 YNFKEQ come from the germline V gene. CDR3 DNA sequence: TGTGCCAGCAGCCAAGATCAAGCTTTGGAGACCCAGTACTTC. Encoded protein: CASSQDQALETQYF.

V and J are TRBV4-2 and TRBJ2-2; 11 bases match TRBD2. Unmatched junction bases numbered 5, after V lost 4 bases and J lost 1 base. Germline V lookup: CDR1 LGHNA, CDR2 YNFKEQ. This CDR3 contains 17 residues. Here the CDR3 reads CASSRNLAGGNTGELFF. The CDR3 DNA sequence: TGTGCCAGCAGCCGAAACCTAGCGGGGGGGAACACCGGGGAGCTGTTTTTT.

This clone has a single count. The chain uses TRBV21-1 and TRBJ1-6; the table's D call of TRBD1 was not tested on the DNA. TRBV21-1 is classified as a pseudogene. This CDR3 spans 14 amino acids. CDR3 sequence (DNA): TGTGCCAGCTCTACGGGACAGGATGACCAACCCCTCCACTTT. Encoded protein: CASSTGQDDQPLHF.

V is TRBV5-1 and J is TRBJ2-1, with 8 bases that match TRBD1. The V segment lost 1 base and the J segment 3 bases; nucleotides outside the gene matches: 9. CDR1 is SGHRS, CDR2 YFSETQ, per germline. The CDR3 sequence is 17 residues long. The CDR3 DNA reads TGCGCCAGCAGCTTGTTCGTGACGGGACAGGTCTACAATGAGCAGTTCTTC. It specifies CASSLFVTGQVYNEQFF.

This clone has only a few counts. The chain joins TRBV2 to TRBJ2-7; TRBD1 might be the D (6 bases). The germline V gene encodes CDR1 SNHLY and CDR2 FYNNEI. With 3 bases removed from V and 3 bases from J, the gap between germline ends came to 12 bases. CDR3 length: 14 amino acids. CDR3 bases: TGTGCCAGCAGTGAGTTAGACAGGCGCTACGAGCAGTACTTC. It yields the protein CASSELDRRYEQYF.

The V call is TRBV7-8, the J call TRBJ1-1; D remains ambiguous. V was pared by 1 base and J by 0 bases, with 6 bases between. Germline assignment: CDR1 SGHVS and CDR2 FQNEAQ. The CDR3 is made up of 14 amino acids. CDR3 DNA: TGTGCCAGCAGCTTAGACAGACTGAACACTGAAGCTTTCTTT. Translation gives CASSLDRLNTEAFF.

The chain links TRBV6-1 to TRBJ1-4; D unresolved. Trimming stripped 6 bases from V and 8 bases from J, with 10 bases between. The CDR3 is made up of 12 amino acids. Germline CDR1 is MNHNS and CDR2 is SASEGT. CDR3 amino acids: CASRRVGEKLFF. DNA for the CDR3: TGTGCCAGCAGGAGGGTCGGAGAAAAACTGTTTTTT.

CDR3 residues: CASNGLAGGRTQYF. The CDR3, as DNA: TGTGCCAGCAACGGACTAGCGGGGGGGAGGACCCAGTACTTC. The chain joins TRBV6-5 to TRBJ2-5; 15 nucleotides align to TRBD2. This CDR3 is 14 amino acids long. With 7 bases clipped from V and 7 bases from J, the junction kept 4 bases outside the gene matches. Germline V lookup: CDR1 MNHEY, CDR2 SVGAGI.

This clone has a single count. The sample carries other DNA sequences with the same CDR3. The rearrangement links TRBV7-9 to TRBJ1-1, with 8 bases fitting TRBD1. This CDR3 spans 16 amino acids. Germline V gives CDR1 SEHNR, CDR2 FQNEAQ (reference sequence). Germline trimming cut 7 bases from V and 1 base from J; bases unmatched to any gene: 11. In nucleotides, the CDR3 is TGTGCCAGCATCCGACAGGGGTGGGGTAAGAACACTGAAGCTTTCTTT. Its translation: CASIRQGWGKNTEAFF.